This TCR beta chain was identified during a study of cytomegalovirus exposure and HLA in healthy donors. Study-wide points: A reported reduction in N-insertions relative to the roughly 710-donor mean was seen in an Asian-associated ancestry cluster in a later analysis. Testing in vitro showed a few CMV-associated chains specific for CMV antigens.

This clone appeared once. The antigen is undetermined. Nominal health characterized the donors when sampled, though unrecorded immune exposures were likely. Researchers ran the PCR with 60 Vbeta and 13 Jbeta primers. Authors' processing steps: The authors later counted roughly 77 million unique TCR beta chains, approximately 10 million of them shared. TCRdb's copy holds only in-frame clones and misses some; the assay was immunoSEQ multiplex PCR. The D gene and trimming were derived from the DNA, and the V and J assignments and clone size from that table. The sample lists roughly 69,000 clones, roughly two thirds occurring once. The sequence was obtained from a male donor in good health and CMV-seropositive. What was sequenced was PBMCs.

The CDR3 region is CASSVAGSSSYNSPLHF. In nucleotides, the CDR3 is TGTGCCAGCAGCGTAGCAGGGTCGAGCTCCTATAATTCACCCCTCCACTTT. The chain combines TRBV9 with TRBJ1-6; D perhaps matches TRBD1 (5 bases). Germline lookup yields CDR1 SGDLS and CDR2 YYNGEE. V was clipped by 0 bases and J by 0 bases, with 10 bases between them. The CDR3 is 17 residues long.